A single sample gave rise to the 32 T cell receptor beta chains below, sequenced in a study of blood T cell repertoires in COVID-19. The repertoire was sequenced with immunoSEQ multiplex PCR; TCRdb's copy has only in-frame clones and lacks some. Of about 250,000 clones in the sample, around 80% were seen once. The sequenced sample was peripheral blood. All receptors derive from a man older than 75 with acute or convalescent COVID-19.

The chain joins TRBV6-1 to TRBJ2-7; TRBD2 might be the D (5 bases). Trimming stripped 2 bases from V and 4 bases from J, with 18 bases between. From germline, CDR1 is MNHNS and CDR2 SASEGT. This CDR3 comprises 16 residues. DNA of the CDR3: TGTGCCAGCAGTGAATTTACTCCGGGGTTGTCGTACGAGCAGTACTTC. Protein: CASSEFTPGLSYEQYF.

This sequence joins TRBV7-2 and TRBJ2-2, with 10 bases fitting TRBD2. V lost 6 bases, J lost 4 bases, and 2 bases stayed unmatched. CDR1 is SGHTA, CDR2 FQGNSA, per germline. The CDR3 spans 14 residues. In DNA form, the CDR3 reads TGTGCCAGCAGACTAGCGGGGATCACCGGGGAGCTGTTTTTT. Translation: CASRLAGITGELFF.

The rearrangement uses TRBV14 and TRBJ2-1; perhaps TRBD2 as D (6 bases). The germline CDR1 and CDR2 sequences are SGHDN and FVKESK. The CDR3 covers 13 residues. With 1 base removed from V and 6 bases from J, the gap between germline ends came to 7 bases. The CDR3 reads CASSQGLVNEQFF. The CDR3 coding sequence is TGTGCCAGCAGCCAAGGACTAGTCAATGAGCAGTTCTTC.

The chain recombines TRBV4-1 with TRBJ1-3, with D unclear. Trimming left V 4 bases short and J 4 bases short, with 20 bases between. This CDR3 region has 17 residues. Per germline, CDR1 MGHRA and CDR2 YSYEKL. This CDR3 reads CASSPILLYAGGNTIYF. Here the CDR3 DNA reads TGCGCCAGCAGCCCCATTCTTTTGTACGCCGGGGGAAACACCATATATTTT.

The rearrangement links TRBV27 to TRBJ1-5, with D possibly TRBD1 on 5 matching bases. CDR1 is MNHEY and CDR2 is SMNVEV in the germline V gene (reference sequence). V lost 6 bases and J lost 6, with 18 bases in between. This CDR3 contains 15 residues. DNA of the CDR3: TGTGCCAGCAGATTAGCAGGGTACCCTAGTCAGCCCCAGCATTTT. Translating gives CASRLAGYPSQPQHF.

The chain is built from TRBV6-1 and TRBJ2-1; tentative D call: TRBD2 (5 bases). The germline V gene encodes CDR1 MNHNS and CDR2 SASEGT. V lost 0 bases, J lost 7 bases, and 19 bases lay in between. This CDR3 is 17 amino acids long. CDR3: CASSEADGVEGSNEQFF. The CDR3 nucleotides are TGTGCCAGCAGTGAAGCGGACGGGGTTGAAGGATCGAATGAGCAGTTCTTC.

In its sample, this clone was seen once. The CDR3 spells CASNRQGSYEQYF. DNA of the CDR3: TGTGCCAGCAACCGACAGGGGTCCTACGAGCAGTACTTC. The chain carries TRBV2 and TRBJ2-7; 8 bases agree with TRBD1. CDR1 SNHLY and CDR2 FYNNEI come from the germline V gene. Trimming cost V 7 bases and J 1 base; bases outside gene matches: 3. The CDR3 totals 13 residues.

V and J are TRBV9 and TRBJ2-3; 12 bases align to TRBD2. From germline, CDR1 is SGDLS and CDR2 YYNGEE. The trim removed 4 bases at V and 6 bases at J, leaving 9 bases unmatched. The CDR3 runs 16 residues. DNA for the CDR3: TGTGCCAGCAGCTTACTAGCGGGAGGTACCGGGGATACGCAGTATTTT. This sequence encodes CASSLLAGGTGDTQYF.

This clone was seen only once. The V and J genes are TRBV18 and TRBJ2-7; 9 nucleotides line up with TRBD1. Germline trimming cut 5 bases from V and 1 base from J; bases unmatched to any gene: 3. The CDR3 is 14 amino acids. Germline CDR1 reads KGHSH; CDR2 reads LQKENI. Here the CDR3 reads CASSTGTGSYEQYF. Here the CDR3 DNA reads TGTGCCAGCTCAACCGGGACAGGGTCCTACGAGCAGTACTTC. The entire variable domain, with the rest obtained from reference TRBV18 and TRBJ2-7, is as follows: NAGVMQNPRHLVRRRGQEARLRCSPMKGHSHVYWYRQLPEEGLKFMVYLQKENIIDESGMPKERFSAEFPKEGPSILRIQQVVRGDSAAYFCASSTGTGSYEQYFGPGTRLTVT.

The gene calls are TRBV30 and TRBJ1-2; D uncertain. The CDR3 sequence is 13 residues long. Germline-derived CDR1 and CDR2 are GTSNPN and SVGIG (reference sequence). V was trimmed by 0 bases and J by 2 bases, leaving 7 bases between them. The CDR3 protein is CAWSVPGNYGYTF. CDR3 DNA: TGTGCCTGGAGTGTACCCGGGAACTATGGCTACACCTTC.

V and J are TRBV14 and TRBJ2-1; D possibly corresponds to TRBD2 (7 bases). V was trimmed by 1 base and J by 0 bases, leaving 13 bases between them. This CDR3 contains 17 residues. Germline V gives CDR1 SGHDN, CDR2 FVKESK. CDR3 amino acids: CASSQGGGPSSYNEQFF. In DNA, the CDR3 is TGTGCCAGCAGCCAAGGGGGGGGGCCCAGCTCCTACAATGAGCAGTTCTTC.

The chain employs TRBV3-1 (or the pseudogene TRBV3-2) and TRBJ1-4, with 9 bases aligning to TRBD1. Germline assignment: CDR1 LGHDT and CDR2 YNNKEL (reference sequence). The CDR3 covers 17 residues. V trimming: 5 bases; J trimming: 0 bases; junction bases outside the gene matches: 7. This chain's CDR3 is CASSTRTGEATNEKLFF. DNA of the CDR3: TGTGCCAGCAGCACCAGGACAGGGGAGGCAACTAATGAAAAACTGTTTTTT.

The chain is built from TRBV19 and TRBJ2-7, with D possibly TRBD1 on 6 matching bases. Germline-derived CDR1 and CDR2 are LNHDA and SQIVND (reference sequence). The CDR3 is made up of 13 amino acids. The V end was cut by 3 bases, the J end by 3 bases, with 9 bases between. CDR3 DNA: TGTGCCAGTAGTATCGGGACAAACTACGAGCAGTACTTC. It is translated as CASSIGTNYEQYF.

This clone was recorded a few times. The J gene is TRBJ2-1, the V gene TRBV6-5, with 13 bases fitting TRBD2. The CDR3 covers 13 residues. Trimming removed 8 bases from V and 7 bases from J; junction bases left unmatched: 2. In germline, CDR1 is MNHEY, CDR2 SVGAGI. The CDR3 DNA follows: TGTGCCAGCCGGACTAGCGGGGGTAATGAGCAGTTCTTC. It specifies CASRTSGGNEQFF.

The rearrangement links TRBV5-5 to TRBJ2-7; a possible D gene is TRBD1 (5 bases). This CDR3 is built from 14 residues. The germline CDR1 and CDR2 sequences are SGHKS and YYEKEE (reference sequence). Trimming stripped 4 bases from V and 3 bases from J, with 14 bases between. CDR3 sequence reads: CASSQELDIYEQYF. The CDR3 DNA is TGTGCCAGCAGCCAAGAATTGGACATCTACGAGCAGTACTTC.

This clone was seen more than once but under ten times. The rearrangement joins TRBV11-2 to TRBJ1-1; D remains unclear. Germline CDR1 and CDR2: SGHAT and FQNNGV. The V end was cut by 0 bases, the J end by 5 bases, with 10 bases between. CDR3 length: 14 amino acids. The CDR3 DNA is TGTGCCAGCAGCTTAGATCTATCCGCTACTGAAGCTTTCTTT. It encodes CASSLDLSATEAFF.

This clone was seen once. The rearrangement uses TRBV11-2 and TRBJ2-1; 12 bases agree with TRBD2. V lost 2 bases to trimming and J lost 10 bases; unmatched junction nucleotides: 12. CDR3 length: 17 residues. Germline V CDR1 and CDR2: SGHAT, FQNNGV. The CDR3 bases are TGTGCCAGCAGCTTAACCCTCCTAGCGGGGGGGGCGGGCGAGCAGTTCTTC. Protein sequence: CASSLTLLAGGAGEQFF.

J is TRBJ2-4 and V is TRBV3-1 (or the pseudogene TRBV3-2); possibly TRBD1 for D (5 bases). Germline V gene lookup returns CDR1 LGHDT and CDR2 YNNKEL (reference sequence). The V gene lost 1 base and the J gene lost 0 bases, with 7 bases spanning the gap. The CDR3 extends over 15 amino acids. CDR3 sequence reads: CASSQVGVAKNIQYF. Written as DNA, the CDR3 is TGTGCCAGCAGCCAAGTAGGGGTAGCCAAAAACATTCAGTACTTC.

The gene calls are TRBV10-3 and TRBJ2-7; 13 bases align to TRBD2. The V and J ends lost 6 bases and 3 bases, in that order; junction bases with no gene match: 5. The CDR3 sequence is 15 residues long. Germline assignment: CDR1 ENHRY and CDR2 SYGVKD. CDR3 nucleotides: TGTGCCATCAGACCCGGGACTAGCGGGAACTACGAGCAGTACTTC. This sequence encodes CAIRPGTSGNYEQYF.

The V call is TRBV12-3 or TRBV12-4, the J call TRBJ2-3; possible D gene TRBD1, 5 bases. The germline V and J ends were trimmed by 8 bases and 6 bases, with 12 bases remaining between them. The CDR3 extends over 12 amino acids. The DNA for the CDR3 is TGTGCCAGCGAAGGGGCCGGGGATACGCAGTATTTT. Encoded protein: CASEGAGDTQYF.

V usage is TRBV6-5 and J usage is TRBJ2-5; D may be TRBD1 (7 bases). Trimming removed 5 bases from V and 5 bases from J, with 15 bases in between. This CDR3 has 14 residues. Germline CDR1 MNHEY, CDR2 SVGAGI. The CDR3 nucleotides are TGTGCCAGCAGTATAGGAGGGGGCAGGGAGACCCAGTACTTC. This translates into CASSIGGGRETQYF.

The chain employs TRBV28 and TRBJ1-6; tentatively, D is TRBD1 (5 bases). The germline V gene encodes CDR1 MDHEN and CDR2 SYDVKM. The V gene lost 6 bases and the J gene lost 7 bases, with 10 bases spanning the gap. The CDR3 runs 13 residues. CDR3 residues: CASRGGLNSPLHF. DNA of the CDR3: TGTGCCAGCAGGGGGGGTCTAAATTCACCCCTCCACTTT.

This rearrangement joins TRBV9 to TRBJ2-3, with 12 bases matching TRBD2. V shed 4 bases, J shed 4 bases, and the junction held 13 bases outside the gene matches. The germline V gene has CDR1 SGDLS and CDR2 YYNGEE. The CDR3 is made up of 18 amino acids. The CDR3 nucleotides read TGTGCCAGCAGCAAGACTAGCGGGAGTTTAGTAGGCGCAGATACGCAGTATTTT. Encoded protein: CASSKTSGSLVGADTQYF. Supplemented by reference TRBV9 and TRBJ2-3, the full variable domain reads DSGVTQTPKHLITATGQRVTLRCSPRSGDLSVYWYQQSLDQGLQFLIQYYNGEERAKGNILERFSAQQFPDLHSELNLSSLELGDSALYFCASSKTSGSLVGADTQYFGPGTRLTVL.

V gene TRBV2 combines with J gene TRBJ2-1; tentatively, D is TRBD2 (5 bases). The CDR3 consists of 13 residues. Between the trimmed V and J ends, which lost 9 bases and 8 bases, there was a span of 17 bases. Germline lookup yields CDR1 SNHLY and CDR2 FYNNEI. For the CDR3, the DNA is TGTGCCAGTACCCTCGGGGTCGGCCATGAGCAGTTCTTC. Translating gives CASTLGVGHEQFF.

The V and J genes are TRBV19 and TRBJ2-1, with TRBD1 matching 11 bases. The CDR3 is made up of 18 amino acids. With V trimmed by 7 bases and J by 2 bases, 13 bases remained unmatched. Looked up from germline, CDR1 is LNHDA and CDR2 is SQIVND (reference sequence). CDR3 nucleotides: TGTGCCAGTAAGGACAGGGGGCGCCGTGGGAGTGCCTACAATGAGCAGTTCTTC. Encoded protein: CASKDRGRRGSAYNEQFF.

The chain links TRBV19 to TRBJ1-5, with 9 bases fitting TRBD1. Trimming cost V 2 bases and J 5 bases; bases outside gene matches: 7. The CDR3 is made up of 16 amino acids. Germline V CDR1 and CDR2: LNHDA, SQIVND (reference sequence). The CDR3 protein is CASSITDRGRHQPQHF. The CDR3 region has the DNA TGTGCCAGTAGTATAACGGACAGGGGACGGCATCAGCCCCAGCATTTT.

The chain employs TRBV27 and TRBJ2-7; 11 bases match TRBD2. V trimming: 5 bases; J trimming: 2 bases; junction bases outside the gene matches: 5. Germline lookup yields CDR1 MNHEY and CDR2 SMNVEV (reference sequence). CDR3 length equals 15 residues. Here the CDR3 DNA reads TGTGCCAGCAGTCGCCGACTAGCGGGACCCTACGAGCAGTACTTC. As protein: CASSRRLAGPYEQYF.

This clone was observed a single time. The chain uses TRBV7-3 and TRBJ2-1, with 10 nucleotides matching TRBD2. The length of the CDR3 is 15 residues. The V segment lost 5 bases and the J segment 6 bases; nucleotides outside the gene matches: 7. CDR1 and CDR2 from the germline V gene are SGHTA and FQGTGA. The chain's CDR3 is CASSPPGLASNEQFF. The CDR3 DNA follows: TGTGCCAGCAGCCCACCGGGACTAGCGTCCAATGAGCAGTTCTTC.

To note about this clone: A junction end diverges from the germline sequence, so it may reflect a read error. V and J are TRBV7-7 and TRBJ2-5; 7 positions agree with TRBD1. Germline V gene sequence: CDR1 SSHAT, CDR2 FNYEAQ (reference sequence). CDR3 length equals 15 residues. The CDR3 bases are TGTGCTAGCAGCTTAGGGACAGTTCGACAAGAGACCCAGTACTTC. The encoded protein is CASSLGTVRQETQYF.

V and J are TRBV6-5 and TRBJ2-2, with 7 nucleotides matching TRBD1. V gave up 5 bases and J gave up 1 base; unmatched junction bases: 4. The V gene's germline CDR1 is MNHEY and CDR2 SVGAGI. The CDR3 consists of 15 residues. The CDR3 nucleotides read TGTGCCAGCAGTAGGGGACAGTTGAACACCGGGGAGCTGTTTTTT. Residues: CASSRGQLNTGELFF.

This rearrangement joins TRBV5-1 to TRBJ2-7, with 11 bases aligning to TRBD1. CDR3 length: 13 amino acids. From germline, CDR1 is SGHRS and CDR2 YFSETQ. The junction had 4 bases not matched to a gene; V was cut back by 4 bases and J by 7 bases. DNA for the CDR3: TGCGCCAGCAGCACGGGACAGGGGGGAGAGCAGTACTTC. Translated, it gives CASSTGQGGEQYF.

This chain uses TRBV4-2 with TRBJ2-1, with 9 bases that match TRBD2. The length of the CDR3 is 15 residues. Germline CDR1 reads LGHNA; CDR2 reads YNFKEQ. V shed 1 base and J 15 bases; nucleotides not matched to a gene: 13. The CDR3 coding sequence is TGTGCCAGCAGCCAAGTAGGACTAGCGACGGGATCGCCGTTCTTC. The encoded protein is CASSQVGLATGSPFF.